This TCR beta chain was recorded in a study of siplizumab effects on memory and regulatory T cells. General study points: Naive T cells looked more diverse than memory cells and looked like major alloresponse contributors. Poor capture below about 10^-5 frequency left most alloreactive clones unmapped to unstimulated subsets. Siplizumab, the agent tested, significantly reduced alloreactive sequences traceable to unstimulated CD4+ memory cells.

The repertoire was sequenced with immunoSEQ multiplex PCR; TCRdb's copy has only in-frame clones and lacks some. The sample carries about 87,000 clones, 80% to 90% recorded once. Trimming removed 4 bases from V and 9 bases from J, with 12 bases in between. The CDR3 extends over 13 amino acids. In germline, CDR1 is MNHNS, CDR2 SASEGT. On this clone: The antigen remains unidentified.

The clonotype comes from a human donor in good health. The V gene is TRBV6-1, the J gene TRBJ2-2; possibly TRBD1 or TRBD2 for D (6 bases each). Specimen: CD4+ T cells sorted from blood. The CDR3 DNA follows: TGTGCCAGCAGTGGGGGGGCCAGCCGGGAGCTGTTTTTT. Its protein is CASSGGASRELFF.